This T cell receptor beta chain was sequenced in a study of post-analysis software for immune sequencing data. Libraries were made from TCR beta cDNA, and they carried unique molecular identifiers. Some 500,000 cDNA molecules were obtained from approximately 0.91 to 9.4 million T cells. TCRdb itself ran the PCR reads through MiXCR, one entry per CDR3 protein. The table shows over 700,000 distinct CDR3 sequences, with 25% to 30% occurring only once. Points from the study as a whole: TRBV5-6, TRBV5-1 and TRBV20-1 belonged to a set of a handful of TRBV segments that were more frequent in patients than controls. F measure grouped same-batch samples tightly together. The normalized Chao1 diversity of multiple sclerosis patients was significantly lower than that of controls.

With respect to this clonotype: Its antigen remains unidentified.

The CDR3 is 14 residues long. CDR1 and CDR2 (germline): LGHDT, YNNKEL (reference sequence). Trimming took 6 bases from V and 5 from J, leaving 14 bases between them. The source is a girl aged 10 to 17 with multiple sclerosis. Sample: blood. The chain employs TRBV3-1 and TRBJ2-1; D gene unclear. Here the CDR3 reads CASSRSANDNEQFF. CDR3 DNA sequence: TGTGCCAGCAGTCGCTCGGCCAACGACAATGAGCAGTTCTTC.